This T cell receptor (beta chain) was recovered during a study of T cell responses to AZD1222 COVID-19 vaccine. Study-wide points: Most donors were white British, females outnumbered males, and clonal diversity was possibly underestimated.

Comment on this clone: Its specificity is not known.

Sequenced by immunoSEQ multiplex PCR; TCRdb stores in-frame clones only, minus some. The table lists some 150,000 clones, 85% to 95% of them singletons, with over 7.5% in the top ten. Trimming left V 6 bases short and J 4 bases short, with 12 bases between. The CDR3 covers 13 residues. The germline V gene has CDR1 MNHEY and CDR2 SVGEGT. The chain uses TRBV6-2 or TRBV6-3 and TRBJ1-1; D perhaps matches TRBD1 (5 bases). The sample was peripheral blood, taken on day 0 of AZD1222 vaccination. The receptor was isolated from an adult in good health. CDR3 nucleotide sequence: TGTGCCAGCAGCATCGGGGGGGTCACTGAAGCTTTCTTT. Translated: CASSIGGVTEAFF.